At least ten counts were recorded for the clone carrying this T cell receptor beta chain. The target antigen is unknown. The data derive from a study of spatial heterogeneity in lung cancer. Study at large: Mean representation of each unique TCR and UMI combination in the raw reads exceeded 8.5 occurrences. Study-wide results and caveats: Ubiquitous, expanded tumor-derived TCRs were more frequently observed in blood at resection than at follow-up.

Individual TCR cDNA molecules each bore their own unique molecular identifier. One entry per CDR3 protein results from TCRdb running MiXCR on the 5' RACE reads. The sample records tens of thousands of distinct CDR3 sequences, about 12% being singletons. CDR1 and CDR2 from the germline V gene are PRHDT and FYEKMQ (reference sequence). Trimming cost V 4 bases and J 2 bases; bases outside gene matches: 13. The CDR3 extends over 17 amino acids. This sample's time point: sample taken at primary tumor resection. Whole RNA from tumor, nontumor lung or frozen PBMC was sequenced unsorted. Samples came from roughly 72 TRACERx patients with untreated early-stage lung cancer.

Sequencing was performed on PBMCs, taken at surgery. This sequence originates from a male donor with early-stage non-small cell lung cancer. The chain joins TRBV13 to TRBJ2-7; 8 bases are shared with TRBD2. The CDR3 DNA sequence: TGTGCCAGCAGCTCATACAGAGGGGGTAGCGGGGCCTACGAGCAGTACTTC. This translates into CASSSYRGGSGAYEQYF.